This T cell receptor (beta chain) stems from a study of cytomegalovirus exposure and HLA in healthy donors. This PCR relied on a set of 60 Vbeta primers and 13 Jbeta primers. Some clones are missing from TCRdb's copy, which holds only in-frame ones; the method was immunoSEQ multiplex PCR. The sample lists roughly 130,000 clones, 70% to 85% occurring once. V was pared by 10 bases and J by 13 bases, with 14 bases of the junction left unmatched. Germline CDR1 reads MNHNS; CDR2 reads SASEGT. The CDR3 is 13 amino acids. This TCR was recovered from a woman aged 18-30 years in good health and CMV-seropositive. Sequenced: PBMCs. This chain uses TRBV6-1 with TRBJ2-1; 9 bases are shared with TRBD2. The CDR3 bases are TGTGCCACGATAGTAGGGCTAGCGGGGAATCAGTTCTTC. This codes for CATIVGLAGNQFF.